Included here is one T cell receptor beta chain sequence, with context. There is no known antigen for this receptor. An end of the junction differs from the germline gene, which may be a read error. Library creation used the immunoSEQ multiplex PCR assay. The source is immuneACCESS, and TCRdb retained only in-frame sequences with V and J called. Part of the clones is not carried over; for the studies checked, unresolved V genes explain less than half of this, and the remainder is unexplained. The sample table records 300 or so clones; about four fifths of these occur just once. Of the sample, around 30% falls within the top ten clones. CDR1 SSHAT and CDR2 FNYEAQ are derived from the germline V gene (reference sequence). The CDR3 measures 14 amino acids from cysteine to phenylalanine. The only DNA kept is the CDR3, 42 bases in frame from the first base. The data were taken from a study of tumor T cells in aggressive B-cell lymphoma (dated by TCRdb to about 2017).

Specimen: tumor tissue. The TCR comes from an adult with diffuse large B cell lymphoma. The chain is made from TRBV7-7 and TRBJ2-5, with 10 middle bases fitting TRBD2. CDR3 reads: CASSKGLAWETQYF. The DNA reads as follows: TGTGCTAGCAGCAAGGGACTAGCGTGGGAGACCCAGTACTTC.